This is a list of T cell receptor beta chains from one sample in a study of post-analysis software for immune sequencing data. Each CDR3 protein is one row after TCRdb ran MiXCR on the PCR reads. This repertoire shows roughly 730,000 distinct CDR3 sequences, about 32% found once; its top ten account for roughly 0.53%. The sequencing input was blood. The receptors were sampled from a girl between 5 and 17 years old with multiple sclerosis. The CDR3 runs from the conserved cysteine through the conserved F or W. A D gene is named only where the DNA matches it firmly. Size is stated for part of the rows, as once, few or many counts, or as a class when the clone is expanded.

d_call	v_call	clone_size	j_call	cdr3_aa	cdr3_nt
-	TRBV28	few	TRBJ1-4	CASSFFGPGTNEKLFF	TGTGCCAGCAGTTTCTTTGGCCCCGGGACTAATGAAAAACTGTTTTTT
-	TRBV6-2/TRBV6-3	-	TRBJ2-1	CASSMGPDLEQFF	TGTGCCAGCAGTATGGGGCCTGATCTTGAGCAGTTCTTC
TRBD1	TRBV29-1	many	TRBJ2-1	CSGETGGNEQFF	TGCAGCGGGGAGACAGGGGGCAATGAGCAGTTCTTC
-	TRBV28	-	TRBJ2-5	CASSAGSPETQYF	TGTGCCAGCAGTGCAGGGTCCCCCGAGACCCAGTACTTC
-	TRBV28	-	TRBJ2-1	CASAGGRYNEQFF	TGTGCCAGCGCTGGAGGCAGATACAATGAGCAGTTCTTC
TRBD1	TRBV20-1	few	TRBJ2-7	CSAASGTAPYEQYF	TGCAGTGCCGCCTCGGGGACAGCCCCCTACGAGCAGTACTTC
TRBD1	TRBV20-1	few	TRBJ2-5	CSARDPTGTTTETQYF	TGCAGTGCTAGAGATCCGACAGGGACCACGACGGAGACCCAGTACTTC
TRBD1	TRBV6-5	few	TRBJ2-1	CASSSRGLTYNEQFF	TGTGCCAGCAGTTCTAGGGGGCTTACGTACAATGAGCAGTTCTTC
TRBD1	TRBV7-9	-	TRBJ2-5	CASSQRDRGPPQYF	TGTGCCAGCAGCCAGCGGGACAGGGGGCCGCCCCAGTACTTC
TRBD2	TRBV20-1	few	TRBJ2-5	CSARDPAGGSQETQYF	TGCAGTGCTAGGGATCCAGCGGGGGGCTCCCAAGAGACCCAGTACTTC
TRBD2	TRBV9	-	TRBJ2-3	CASSTVAGDRDTQYF	TGTGCCAGCAGCACCGTAGCGGGAGATCGAGATACGCAGTATTTT
-	TRBV12-3/TRBV12-4	-	TRBJ2-5	CASSGDHLGEQYF	TGTGCCAGCAGCGGGGACCATCTGGGGGAGCAGTACTTC
-	TRBV5-1	few	TRBJ2-7	CASSLAKGRIYEQYF	TGCGCCAGCAGCTTGGCCAAGGGACGGATTTACGAGCAGTACTTC
-	TRBV20-1	many	TRBJ2-7	CSARERVSYEQYF	TGCAGTGCTAGAGAAAGGGTCTCCTACGAGCAGTACTTC
-	TRBV10-3	few	TRBJ2-5	CAISEGVRGGATQYF	TGTGCCATCAGTGAGGGGGTCAGGGGGGGAGCGACCCAGTACTTC
TRBD2	TRBV20-1	-	TRBJ2-7	CSASQIGTSGKRGQYF	TGCAGTGCTAGCCAAATTGGGACTAGCGGGAAGCGGGGGCAGTACTTC
-	TRBV5-6	-	TRBJ2-3	CASSLIVISTDTQYF	TGTGCCAGCAGCTTGATAGTTATCAGCACAGATACGCAGTATTTT
TRBD1	TRBV5-1	-	TRBJ2-7	CASSWGQGAREQYF	TGCGCCAGCAGCTGGGGACAGGGGGCGAGGGAGCAGTACTTC
-	TRBV7-9	-	TRBJ2-3	CASSGPDTQYF	TGTGCCAGCAGCGGTCCTGATACGCAGTATTTT
-	TRBV9	-	TRBJ2-1	CASSPQPTTGTRNYNEQFF	TGTGCCAGCAGCCCCCAGCCAACCACCGGGACACGAAACTACAATGAGCAGTTCTTC
TRBD2	TRBV5-1	few	TRBJ2-1	CASSLTSGKGNEQFF	TGCGCCAGCAGCTTGACTAGCGGCAAGGGGAATGAGCAGTTCTTC
-	TRBV20-1	few	TRBJ1-2	CSARVVSSNGYTF	TGCAGTGCTAGAGTTGTCAGCTCCAATGGCTACACCTTC
-	TRBV7-9	-	TRBJ1-2	CASRSGGAVGGYTF	TGTGCCAGCAGATCGGGAGGGGCCGTTGGGGGCTACACCTTC
TRBD2	TRBV7-2	-	TRBJ2-1	CASSRTSGHTYEQFF	TGTGCCAGCAGCCGGACTAGCGGTCACACCTACGAGCAGTTCTTC
-	TRBV7-9	-	TRBJ1-2	CASSPEALYGYTF	TGTGCCAGCAGCCCGGAAGCGCTCTATGGCTACACCTTC
TRBD2	TRBV19	few	TRBJ2-7	CASRSGTSDEQYF	TGTGCCAGTAGATCCGGGACTAGCGACGAGCAGTACTTC
TRBD1	TRBV13	-	TRBJ2-1	CASSTPGQGYNEQFF	TGTGCCAGCAGCACTCCGGGACAGGGGTACAATGAGCAGTTCTTC
-	TRBV7-2	-	TRBJ1-1	CASSLIEEAFF	TGTGCCAGCAGCTTAATAGAAGAAGCTTTCTTT
-	TRBV29-1	once	TRBJ2-3	CSVEDVRAGIFLRADTQYF	TGCAGCGTTGAAGACGTTCGGGCAGGGATCTTTCTGCGAGCAGATACGCAGTATTTT
-	TRBV7-2	-	TRBJ2-4	CASSLQGSKNIQYF	TGTGCCAGCAGCTTACAGGGGTCCAAAAACATTCAGTACTTC
TRBD2	TRBV20-1	-	TRBJ2-7	CSATSGRVYEQYF	TGCAGTGCCACTAGCGGGAGGGTCTACGAGCAGTACTTC
-	TRBV4-2	-	TRBJ2-5	CVSSQELRTELGETQYF	TGTGTCAGCAGCCAAGAGTTAAGGACAGAGCTGGGAGAGACCCAGTACTTC
-	TRBV9	many	TRBJ2-5	CASSVEGETQYF	TGTGCCAGCAGCGTGGAGGGGGAGACCCAGTACTTC
TRBD1	TRBV12-3/TRBV12-4	-	TRBJ1-5	CASSQFATGSNQPQHF	TGTGCCAGCAGCCAATTTGCGACAGGGAGCAATCAGCCCCAGCATTTT
TRBD1	TRBV18	many	TRBJ1-4	CASSPGGDSRLFF	TGTGCCAGCTCACCAGGAGGGGACAGCCGTCTGTTTTTT
-	TRBV2	-	TRBJ2-1	CASSTGQTPLSSNEQFF	TGTGCCAGCAGTACCGGACAGACGCCCCTGTCTTCCAATGAGCAGTTCTTC
-	TRBV6-6	-	TRBJ1-5	CASNLARQYSNQPQHF	TGTGCCAGCAACTTAGCCCGACAGTATAGCAATCAGCCCCAGCATTTT
TRBD2	TRBV6-1	-	TRBJ2-5	CASSSPTGGQETQYF	TGTGCCAGCAGTTCCCCAACGGGGGGCCAAGAGACCCAGTACTTC
-	TRBV20-1	-	TRBJ1-2	CSARDLGSSNYGYTF	TGCAGTGCTAGAGATTTGGGCAGTTCTAACTATGGCTACACCTTC
-	TRBV29-1	-	TRBJ2-6	CSALEQGGKAGGANVLTF	TGCAGCGCTCTGGAACAGGGAGGAAAGGCCGGTGGGGCCAACGTCCTGACTTTC
-	TRBV28	-	TRBJ2-1	CASSPGGLEPEQFF	TGTGCCAGCAGCCCAGGGGGACTAGAGCCTGAGCAGTTCTTC
-	TRBV20-1	few	TRBJ2-5	CSARVSRQETQYF	TGCAGTGCTAGAGTCTCCCGCCAAGAGACCCAGTACTTC
TRBD1	TRBV2	-	TRBJ1-1	CASSWDRAATEAFF	TGTGCCAGCAGTTGGGACAGGGCCGCGACTGAAGCTTTCTTT
TRBD2	TRBV20-1	many	TRBJ2-7	CSARVRGGSYEQYF	TGCAGTGCTAGAGTTCGCGGCGGGAGCTACGAGCAGTACTTC
TRBD2	TRBV11-2	few	TRBJ2-3	CASSFLGLAGGTLSSTDTQYF	TGTGCCAGCAGCTTTCTGGGACTAGCGGGAGGTACTCTATCTAGCACAGATACGCAGTATTTT
-	TRBV5-5	few	TRBJ1-2	CASSSGQEGYGYTF	TGTGCCAGCAGCTCGGGGCAGGAGGGCTATGGCTACACCTTC
-	TRBV20-1	many	TRBJ1-4	CSARVQGFEKLFF	TGCAGTGCTAGAGTTCAGGGATTTGAAAAACTGTTTTTT